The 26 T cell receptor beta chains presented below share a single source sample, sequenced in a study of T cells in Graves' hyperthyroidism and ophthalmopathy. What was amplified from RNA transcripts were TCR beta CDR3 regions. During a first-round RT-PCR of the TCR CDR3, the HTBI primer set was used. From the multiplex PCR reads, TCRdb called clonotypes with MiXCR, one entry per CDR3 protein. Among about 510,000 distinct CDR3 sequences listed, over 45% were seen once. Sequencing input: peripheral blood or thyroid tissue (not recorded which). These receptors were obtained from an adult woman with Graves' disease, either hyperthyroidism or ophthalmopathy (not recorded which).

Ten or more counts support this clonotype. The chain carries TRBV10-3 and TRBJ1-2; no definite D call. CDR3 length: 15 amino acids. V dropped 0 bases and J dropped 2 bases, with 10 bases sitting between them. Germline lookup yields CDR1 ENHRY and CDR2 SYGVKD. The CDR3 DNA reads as TGTGCCATCAGTGAGTCACGTGGAAACAACTATGGCTACACCTTC. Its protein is CAISESRGNNYGYTF.

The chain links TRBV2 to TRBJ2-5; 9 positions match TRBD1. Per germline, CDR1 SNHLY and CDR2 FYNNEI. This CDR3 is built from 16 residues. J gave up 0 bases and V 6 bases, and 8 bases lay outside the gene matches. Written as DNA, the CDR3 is TGTGCCAGCAGAGGGGACAGGGCGGTGAACCAAGAGACCCAGTACTTC. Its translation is CASRGDRAVNQETQYF.

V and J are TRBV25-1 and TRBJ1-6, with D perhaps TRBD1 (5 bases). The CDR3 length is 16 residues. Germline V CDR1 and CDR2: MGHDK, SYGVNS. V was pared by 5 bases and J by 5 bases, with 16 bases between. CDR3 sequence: CASSPWGRGHNSPLHF. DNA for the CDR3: TGTGCCAGCAGTCCTTGGGGCAGAGGTCATAATTCACCCCTCCACTTT.

CDR3 amino acids: CASSPARGQETQYF. CDR3 coding DNA: TGTGCCAGCAGTCCGGCCAGGGGGCAGGAGACCCAGTACTTC. This chain connects TRBV25-1 to TRBJ2-5; 8 bases are a match to TRBD1. Germline CDR1 is MGHDK and CDR2 is SYGVNS. V gave up 5 bases and J gave up 5 bases; unmatched junction bases: 7. CDR3 length: 14 residues.

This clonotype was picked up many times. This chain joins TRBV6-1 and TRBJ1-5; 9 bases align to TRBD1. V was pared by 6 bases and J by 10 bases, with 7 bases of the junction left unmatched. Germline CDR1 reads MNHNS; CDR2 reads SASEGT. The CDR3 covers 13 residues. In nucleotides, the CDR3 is TGTGCCAGCAGGCAGACAGGGGGTGGTCCCCAGCATTTT. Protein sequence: CASRQTGGGPQHF.

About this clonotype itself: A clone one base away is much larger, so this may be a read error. In nucleotides, the CDR3 is TGCGCCAGCAGGTCAACGTCCAAGAACACTGGAGCTTTCTTT. Residues: CASRSTSKNTGAFF. The chain couples TRBV4-1 to TRBJ1-1; the D is unclear. The CDR3 covers 14 residues. Germline assignment: CDR1 MGHRA and CDR2 YSYEKL.

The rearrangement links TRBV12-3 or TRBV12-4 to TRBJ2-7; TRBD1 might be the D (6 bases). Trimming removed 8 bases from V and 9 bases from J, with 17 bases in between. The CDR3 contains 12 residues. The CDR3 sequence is CASSRQATGQYF. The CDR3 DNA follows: TGTGCCAGCTCACGACAGGCTACGGGGCAGTACTTC.

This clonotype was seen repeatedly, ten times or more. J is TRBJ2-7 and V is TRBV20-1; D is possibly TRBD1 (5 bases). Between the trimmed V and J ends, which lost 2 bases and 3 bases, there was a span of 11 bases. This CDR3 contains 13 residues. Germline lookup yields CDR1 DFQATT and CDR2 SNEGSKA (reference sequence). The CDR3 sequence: CSARQGWFYEQYF. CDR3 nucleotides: TGCAGTGCTAGACAGGGATGGTTCTACGAGCAGTACTTC.

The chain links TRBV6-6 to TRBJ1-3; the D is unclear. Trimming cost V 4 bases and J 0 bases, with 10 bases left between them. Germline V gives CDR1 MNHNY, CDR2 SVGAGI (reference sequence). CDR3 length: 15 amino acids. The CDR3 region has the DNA TGTGCCAGCAGTTCCCCGAGTCTCTCTGGAAACACCATATATTTT. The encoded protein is CASSSPSLSGNTIYF.

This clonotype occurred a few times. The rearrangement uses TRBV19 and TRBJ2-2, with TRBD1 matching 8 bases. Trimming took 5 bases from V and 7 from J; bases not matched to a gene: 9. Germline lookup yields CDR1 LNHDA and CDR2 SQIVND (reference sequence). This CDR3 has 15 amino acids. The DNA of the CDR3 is TGTGCCAGTAGTGCCGGACAGGGTGGGATCGGGGAGCTGTTTTTT. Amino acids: CASSAGQGGIGELFF.

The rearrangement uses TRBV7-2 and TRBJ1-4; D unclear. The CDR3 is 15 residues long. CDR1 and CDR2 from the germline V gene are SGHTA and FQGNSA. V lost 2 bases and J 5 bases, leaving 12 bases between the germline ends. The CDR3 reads CASSLTLGDNEKLFF. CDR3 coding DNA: TGTGCCAGCAGCTTAACCCTGGGCGACAATGAAAAACTGTTTTTT.

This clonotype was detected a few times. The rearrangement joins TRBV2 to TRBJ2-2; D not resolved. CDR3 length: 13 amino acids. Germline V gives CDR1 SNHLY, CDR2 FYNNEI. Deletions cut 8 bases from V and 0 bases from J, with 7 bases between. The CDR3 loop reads CASGISNTGELFF. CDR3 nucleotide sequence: TGTGCCAGCGGCATTTCGAACACCGGGGAGCTGTTTTTT.

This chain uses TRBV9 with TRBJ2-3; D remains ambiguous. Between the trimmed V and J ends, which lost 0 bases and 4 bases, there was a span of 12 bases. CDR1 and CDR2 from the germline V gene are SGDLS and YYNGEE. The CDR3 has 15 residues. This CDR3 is CASSVDPRSSDTQYF. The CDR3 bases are TGTGCCAGCAGCGTAGATCCGAGAAGCTCAGATACGCAGTATTTT.

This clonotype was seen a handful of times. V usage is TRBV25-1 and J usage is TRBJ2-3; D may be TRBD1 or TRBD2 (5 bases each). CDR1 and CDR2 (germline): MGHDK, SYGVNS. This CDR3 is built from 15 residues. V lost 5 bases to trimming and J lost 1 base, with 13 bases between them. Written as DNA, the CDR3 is TGTGCCAGCAGTCCAAGTCAGGGAGGCACAGATACGCAGTATTTT. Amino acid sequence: CASSPSQGGTDTQYF. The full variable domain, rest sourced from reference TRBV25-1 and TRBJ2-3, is EADIYQTPRYLVIGTGKKITLECSQTMGHDKMYWYQQDPGMELHLIHYSYGVNSTEKGDLSSESTVSRIRTEHFPLTLESARPSHTSQYLCASSPSQGGTDTQYFGPGTRLTVL.

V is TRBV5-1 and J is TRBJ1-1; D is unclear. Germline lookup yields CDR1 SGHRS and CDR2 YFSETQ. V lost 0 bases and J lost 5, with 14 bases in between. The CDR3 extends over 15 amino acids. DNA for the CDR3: TGCGCCAGCAGCTTGGGCAGTGCCCGGGGAACTGAAGCTTTCTTT. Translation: CASSLGSARGTEAFF. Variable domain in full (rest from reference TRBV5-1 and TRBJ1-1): KAGVTQTPRYLIKTRGQQVTLSCSPISGHRSVSWYQQTPGQGLQFLFEYFSETQRNKGNFPGRFSGRQFSNSRSEMNVSTLELGDSALYLCASSLGSARGTEAFFGQGTRLTVV.

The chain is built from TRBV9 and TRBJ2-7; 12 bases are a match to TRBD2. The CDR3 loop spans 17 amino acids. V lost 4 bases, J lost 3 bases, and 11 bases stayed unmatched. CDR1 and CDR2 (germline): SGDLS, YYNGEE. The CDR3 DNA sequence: TGTGCCAGCAGCCGATTGACTAGCGGGAGTCGGAGCTACGAGCAGTACTTC. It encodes CASSRLTSGSRSYEQYF.

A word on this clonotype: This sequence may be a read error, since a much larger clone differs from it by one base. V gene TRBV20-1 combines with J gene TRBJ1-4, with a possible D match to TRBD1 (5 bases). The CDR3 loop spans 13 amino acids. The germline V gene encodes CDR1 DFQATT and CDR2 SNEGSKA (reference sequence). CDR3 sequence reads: CSASEVGDEKLLF. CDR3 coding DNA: TGCAGTGCTAGCGAGGTGGGGGATGAAAAACTGCTTTTT.

The CDR3 nucleotides read TGCAGCGCCGTTTTGGGGAACACTGAAGCTTTCTTT. Its protein product is CSAVLGNTEAFF. The V call is TRBV29-1, the J call TRBJ1-1; D gene uncertain. Germline CDR1 is SQVTM and CDR2 is ANQGSEA. The germline V and J ends were trimmed by 7 bases and 1 base, with 10 bases remaining between them. This CDR3 is built from 12 residues.

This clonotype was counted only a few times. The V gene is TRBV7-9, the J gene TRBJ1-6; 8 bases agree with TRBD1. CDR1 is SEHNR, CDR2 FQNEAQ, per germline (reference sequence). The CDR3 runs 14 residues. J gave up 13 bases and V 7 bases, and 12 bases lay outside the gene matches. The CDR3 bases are TGTGCCAGCACAAAGACAGGGGAATCTCTCCCCCTCCACTTT. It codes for CASTKTGESLPLHF.

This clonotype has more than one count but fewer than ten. CDR3 DNA: TGTGCCAGCAGTGACAATGCCAACGTGAAGAAACTGTTTTTT. This codes for CASSDNANVKKLFF. This chain uses TRBV25-1 with TRBJ1-4; D ambiguous. V lost 3 bases and J 11 bases, leaving 16 bases between the germline ends. The CDR3 runs to 14 residues. Germline V gene data show CDR1 as MGHDK and CDR2 as SYGVNS.

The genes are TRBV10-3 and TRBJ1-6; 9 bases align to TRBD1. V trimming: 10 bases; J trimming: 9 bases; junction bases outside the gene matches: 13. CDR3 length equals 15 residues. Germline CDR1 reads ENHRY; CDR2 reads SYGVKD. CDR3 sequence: CATNRDRVGGSPLHF. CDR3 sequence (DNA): TGTGCCACCAACCGGGACAGGGTGGGCGGTTCACCCCTCCACTTT.

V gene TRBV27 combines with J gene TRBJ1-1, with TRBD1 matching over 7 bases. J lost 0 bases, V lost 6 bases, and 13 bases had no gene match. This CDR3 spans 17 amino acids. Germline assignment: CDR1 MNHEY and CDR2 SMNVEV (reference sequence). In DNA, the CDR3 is TGTGCCAGCAGCGACACCCCAGGGGGGGGGATGAACACTGAAGCTTTCTTT. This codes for CASSDTPGGGMNTEAFF.

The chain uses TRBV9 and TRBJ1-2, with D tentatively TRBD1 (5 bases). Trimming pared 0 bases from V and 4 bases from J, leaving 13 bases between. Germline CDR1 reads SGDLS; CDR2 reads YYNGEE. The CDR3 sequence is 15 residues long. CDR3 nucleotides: TGTGCCAGCAGCGTAGCCTCAGGGCGTCCCTATGGCTACACCTTC. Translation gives CASSVASGRPYGYTF.

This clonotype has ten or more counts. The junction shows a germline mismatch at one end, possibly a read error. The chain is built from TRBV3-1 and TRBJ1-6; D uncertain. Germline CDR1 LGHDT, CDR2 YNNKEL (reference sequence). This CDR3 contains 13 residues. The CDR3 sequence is CASSQFVQTPHHF. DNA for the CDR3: TGTGCCAGCAGCCAATTTGTACAGACCCCCCACCACTTT.

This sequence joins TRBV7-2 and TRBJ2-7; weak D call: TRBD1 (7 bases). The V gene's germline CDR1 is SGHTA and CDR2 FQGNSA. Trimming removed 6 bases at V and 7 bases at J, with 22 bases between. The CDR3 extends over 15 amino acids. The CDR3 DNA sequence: TGTGCCAGCAGGTATCTCCGCGGGACAGCAAGGGAGCAGTACTTC. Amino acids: CASRYLRGTAREQYF.

CDR3 DNA: TGTGCCAGTAGTCCCACCGGGACAGAAAGGAATCAGCCCCAGCATTTT. The encoded protein is CASSPTGTERNQPQHF. This chain uses TRBV19 with TRBJ1-5; TRBD1 matches 7 bases. Trimming took 5 bases from V and 4 from J; bases not matched to a gene: 11. CDR3 length: 16 amino acids. Germline CDR1 and CDR2: LNHDA and SQIVND (reference sequence).